The TCR beta chain under discussion was sequenced for a study of blood T cell repertoires in COVID-19. Assay used: immunoSEQ multiplex PCR; TCRdb lists only in-frame clones, some missing. The sample includes 250,000 to 300,000 clones, 70% to 90% of them seen just once. The sequencing input was peripheral blood. This clonotype originated in a woman in her 70s with acute or convalescent COVID-19.

CDR3 nucleotides: TGTGCCAGTGCAGCCAGGGTCCCCGATCAGCCCCAGCATTTT. Residues: CASAARVPDQPQHF. The chain links TRBV19 to TRBJ1-5; the D gene is possibly TRBD1 (5 bases). Trimming left V 8 bases short and J 5 bases short, with 16 bases between. Germline V CDR1 and CDR2: LNHDA, SQIVND (reference sequence). The CDR3 extends over 14 amino acids. Filled out from reference TRBV19 and TRBJ1-5, the complete variable domain reads DGGITQSPKYLFRKEGQNVTLSCEQNLNHDAMYWYRQDPGQGLRLIYYSQIVNDFQKGDIAEGYSVSREKKESFPLTVTSAQKNPTAFYLCASAARVPDQPQHFGDGTRLSIL.